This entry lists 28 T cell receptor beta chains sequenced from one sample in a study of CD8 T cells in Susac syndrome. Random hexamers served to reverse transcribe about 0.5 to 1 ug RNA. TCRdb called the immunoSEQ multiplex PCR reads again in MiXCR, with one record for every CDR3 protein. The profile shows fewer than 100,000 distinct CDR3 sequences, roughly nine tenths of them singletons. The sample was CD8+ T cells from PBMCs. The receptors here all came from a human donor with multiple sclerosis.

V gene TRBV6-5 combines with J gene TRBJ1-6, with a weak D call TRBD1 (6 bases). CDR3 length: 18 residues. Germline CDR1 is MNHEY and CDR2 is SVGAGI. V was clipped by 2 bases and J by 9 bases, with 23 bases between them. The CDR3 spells CASSYPGQPRLVTSPLHF. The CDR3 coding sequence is TGTGCCAGCAGTTACCCTGGACAGCCGCGGCTAGTGACTTCACCCCTCCACTTT.

CDR3 region: CASSQVLGQGYTEAFF. The DNA of the CDR3 is TGTGCCAGCAGCCAAGTTTTAGGACAGGGGTACACTGAAGCTTTCTTT. The chain combines TRBV4-2 with TRBJ1-1; the match to TRBD1 covers 9 bases. The CDR3 has 16 residues. Germline V gene sequence: CDR1 LGHNA, CDR2 YNFKEQ. The V and J ends lost 1 base and 3 bases, in that order; junction bases with no gene match: 6.

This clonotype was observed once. The CDR3 loop is CAWERGSYNEQFF. CDR3 nucleotide sequence: TGTGCCTGGGAGCGGGGCTCCTACAATGAGCAGTTCTTC. The genes are TRBV30 and TRBJ2-1, with 7 nucleotides matching TRBD2. This CDR3 has 13 amino acids. V trimming: 5 bases; J trimming: 0 bases; junction bases outside the gene matches: 1. Germline V gives CDR1 GTSNPN, CDR2 SVGIG (reference sequence). Full variable domain (outside the CDR3, taken from reference TRBV30 and TRBJ2-1): SQTIHQWPATLVQPVGSPLSLECTVEGTSNPNLYWYRQAAGRGLQLLFYSVGIGQISSEVPQNLSASRPQDRQFILSSKKLLLSDSGFYLCAWERGSYNEQFFGPGTRLTVL.

The CDR3 sequence is CASSLAVTGGYTF. CDR3 nucleotide sequence: TGTGCCAGCAGTTTGGCGGTAACAGGTGGCTACACCTTC. The V call is TRBV27, the J call TRBJ1-2; maybe TRBD1 (5 bases). Trimming stripped 3 bases from V and 7 bases from J, with 12 bases between. CDR1 and CDR2 from the germline V gene are MNHEY and SMNVEV (reference sequence). CDR3 length: 13 residues.

Here the CDR3 reads CASSFQYPIPPETGELFF. As DNA, the CDR3 is TGTGCCAGCAGTTTTCAATACCCCATACCCCCGGAGACCGGGGAGCTGTTTTTT. The rearrangement links TRBV6-2 or TRBV6-3 to TRBJ2-2, with D unclear. CDR3 size: 18 residues. In germline, CDR1 is MNHEY, CDR2 SVGEGT. Between the trimmed V and J ends, which lost 4 bases and 5 bases, there was a span of 23 bases.

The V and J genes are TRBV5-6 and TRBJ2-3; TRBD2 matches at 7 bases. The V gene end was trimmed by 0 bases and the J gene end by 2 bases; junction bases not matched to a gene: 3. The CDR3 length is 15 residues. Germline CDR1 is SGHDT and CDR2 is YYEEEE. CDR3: CASSLEGTNTDTQYF. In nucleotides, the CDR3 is TGTGCCAGCAGCTTGGAAGGGACTAACACAGATACGCAGTATTTT.

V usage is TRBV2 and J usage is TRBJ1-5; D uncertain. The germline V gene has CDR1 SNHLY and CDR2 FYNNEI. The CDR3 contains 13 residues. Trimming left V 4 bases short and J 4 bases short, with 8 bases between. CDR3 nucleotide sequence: TGTGCCAGCAGTGTAGGGTGGAATCAGCCCCAGCATTTT. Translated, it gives CASSVGWNQPQHF.

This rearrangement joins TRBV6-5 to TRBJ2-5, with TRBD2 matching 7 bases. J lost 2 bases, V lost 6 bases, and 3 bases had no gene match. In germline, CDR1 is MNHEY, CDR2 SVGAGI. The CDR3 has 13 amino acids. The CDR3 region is CASSMGLQETQYF. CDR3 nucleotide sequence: TGTGCCAGCAGCATGGGACTACAAGAGACCCAGTACTTC.

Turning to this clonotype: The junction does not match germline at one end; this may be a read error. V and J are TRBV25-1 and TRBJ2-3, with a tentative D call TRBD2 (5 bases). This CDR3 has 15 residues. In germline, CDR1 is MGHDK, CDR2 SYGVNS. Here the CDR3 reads CTSSPSIRTLVTQYF. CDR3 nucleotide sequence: TGTACCAGCAGTCCCTCAATTAGGACTCTGGTTACGCAGTATTTT.

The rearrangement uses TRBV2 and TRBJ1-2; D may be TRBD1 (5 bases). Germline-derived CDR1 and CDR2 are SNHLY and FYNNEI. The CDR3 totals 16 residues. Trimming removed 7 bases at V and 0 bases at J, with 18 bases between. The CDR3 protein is CASNPTEALANYGYTF. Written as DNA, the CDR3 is TGTGCCAGCAACCCGACAGAGGCCCTAGCTAACTATGGCTACACCTTC.

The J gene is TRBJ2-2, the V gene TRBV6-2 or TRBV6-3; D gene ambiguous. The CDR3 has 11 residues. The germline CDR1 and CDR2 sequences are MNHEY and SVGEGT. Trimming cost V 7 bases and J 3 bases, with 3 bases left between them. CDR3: CASIHTGELFF. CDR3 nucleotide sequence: TGTGCCAGCATTCACACCGGGGAGCTGTTTTTT.

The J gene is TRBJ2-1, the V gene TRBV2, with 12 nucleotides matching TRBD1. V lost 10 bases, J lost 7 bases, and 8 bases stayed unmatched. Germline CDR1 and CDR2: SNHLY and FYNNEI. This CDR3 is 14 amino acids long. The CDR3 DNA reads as TGTGCCACCTACGGGACAGGGGGCGGTAATGAGCAGTTCTTC. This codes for CATYGTGGGNEQFF.

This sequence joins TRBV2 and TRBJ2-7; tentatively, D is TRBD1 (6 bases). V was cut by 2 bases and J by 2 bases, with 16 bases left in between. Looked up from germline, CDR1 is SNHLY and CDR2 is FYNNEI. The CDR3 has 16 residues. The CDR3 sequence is CASSERTADSTYEQYF. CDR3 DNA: TGTGCCAGCAGTGAACGGACAGCAGACTCTACCTACGAGCAGTACTTC.

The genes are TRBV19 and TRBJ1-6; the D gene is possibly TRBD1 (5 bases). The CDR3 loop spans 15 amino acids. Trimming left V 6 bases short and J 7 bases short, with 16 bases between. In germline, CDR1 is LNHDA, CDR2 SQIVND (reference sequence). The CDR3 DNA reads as TGTGCCAGTAGCCGCGTGGGACGGATAAATTCACCCCTCCACTTT. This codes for CASSRVGRINSPLHF.

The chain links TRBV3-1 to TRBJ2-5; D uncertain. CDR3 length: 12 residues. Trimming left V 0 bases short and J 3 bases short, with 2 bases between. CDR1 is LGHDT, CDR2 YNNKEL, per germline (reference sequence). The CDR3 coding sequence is TGTGCCAGCAGCCAAGAAGAAGAGACCCAGTACTTC. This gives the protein CASSQEEETQYF.

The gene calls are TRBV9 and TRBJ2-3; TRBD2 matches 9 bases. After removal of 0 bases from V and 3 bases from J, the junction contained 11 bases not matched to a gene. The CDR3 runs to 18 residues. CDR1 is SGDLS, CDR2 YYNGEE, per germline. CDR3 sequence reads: CASSVEASGLAGTDTQYF. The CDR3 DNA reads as TGTGCCAGCAGCGTAGAGGCGAGCGGGCTAGCGGGGACAGATACGCAGTATTTT.

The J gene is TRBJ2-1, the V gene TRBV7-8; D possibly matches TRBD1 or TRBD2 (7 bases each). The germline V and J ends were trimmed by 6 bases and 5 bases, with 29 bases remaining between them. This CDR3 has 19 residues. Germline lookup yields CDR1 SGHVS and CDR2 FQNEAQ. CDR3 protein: CASSFRGGTVYTGDNEQFF. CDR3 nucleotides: TGTGCCAGCAGTTTTAGGGGGGGGACGGTCTATACAGGGGACAATGAGCAGTTCTTC. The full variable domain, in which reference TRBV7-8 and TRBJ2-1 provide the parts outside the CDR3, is GAGVSQSPRYKVAKRGQDVALRCDPISGHVSLFWYQQALGQGPEFLTYFQNEAQLDKSGLPSDRFFAERPEGSVSTLKIQRTQQEDSAVYLCASSFRGGTVYTGDNEQFFGPGTRLTVL.

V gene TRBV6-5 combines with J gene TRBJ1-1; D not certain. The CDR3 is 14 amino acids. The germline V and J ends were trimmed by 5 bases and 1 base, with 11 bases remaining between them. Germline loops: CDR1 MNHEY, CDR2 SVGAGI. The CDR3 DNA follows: TGTGCCAGCAGTGACTGGGGATCGAACACTGAAGCTTTCTTT. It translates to CASSDWGSNTEAFF.

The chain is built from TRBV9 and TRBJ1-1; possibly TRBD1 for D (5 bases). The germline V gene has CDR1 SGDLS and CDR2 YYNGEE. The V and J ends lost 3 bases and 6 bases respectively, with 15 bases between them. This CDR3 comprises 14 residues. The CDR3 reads CASSASGVGAEAFF. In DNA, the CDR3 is TGTGCCAGCAGCGCCAGTGGGGTGGGGGCTGAAGCTTTCTTT.

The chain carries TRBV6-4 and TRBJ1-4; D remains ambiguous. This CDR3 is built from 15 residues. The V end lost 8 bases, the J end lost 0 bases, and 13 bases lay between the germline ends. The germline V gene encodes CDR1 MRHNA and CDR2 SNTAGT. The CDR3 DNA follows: TGTGCCAGCCTTAGGCAGACGGCAACTAATGAAAAACTGTTTTTT. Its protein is CASLRQTATNEKLFF.

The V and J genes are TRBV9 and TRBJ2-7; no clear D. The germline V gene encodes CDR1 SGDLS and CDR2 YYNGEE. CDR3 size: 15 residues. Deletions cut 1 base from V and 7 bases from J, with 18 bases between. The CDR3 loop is CASSVFEGGDGEQYF. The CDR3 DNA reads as TGTGCCAGCAGCGTATTCGAAGGCGGCGATGGAGAGCAGTACTTC. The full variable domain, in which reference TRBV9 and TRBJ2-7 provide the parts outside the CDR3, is DSGVTQTPKHLITATGQRVTLRCSPRSGDLSVYWYQQSLDQGLQFLIQYYNGEERAKGNILERFSAQQFPDLHSELNLSSLELGDSALYFCASSVFEGGDGEQYFGPGTRLTVT.

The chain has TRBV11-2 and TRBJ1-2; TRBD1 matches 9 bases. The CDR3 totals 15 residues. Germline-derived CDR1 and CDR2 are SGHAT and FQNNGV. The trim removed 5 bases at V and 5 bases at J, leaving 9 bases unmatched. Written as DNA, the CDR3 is TGTGCCAGCAGCCCCCGGACAGGGGAGGGGTATGGCTACACCTTC. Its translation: CASSPRTGEGYGYTF.

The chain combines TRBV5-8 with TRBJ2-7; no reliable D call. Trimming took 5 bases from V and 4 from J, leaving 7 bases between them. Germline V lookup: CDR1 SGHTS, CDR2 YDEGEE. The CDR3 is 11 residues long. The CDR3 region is CASSFLYEQYF. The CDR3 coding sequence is TGTGCCAGCAGTTTTTTATACGAGCAGTACTTC.

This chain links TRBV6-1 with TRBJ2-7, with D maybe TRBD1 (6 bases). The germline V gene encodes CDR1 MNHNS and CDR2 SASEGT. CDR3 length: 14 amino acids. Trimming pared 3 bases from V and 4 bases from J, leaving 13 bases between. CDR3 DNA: TGTGCCAGCAGTGAGGTCGAGGGGACATACGAGCAGTACTTC. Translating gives CASSEVEGTYEQYF.

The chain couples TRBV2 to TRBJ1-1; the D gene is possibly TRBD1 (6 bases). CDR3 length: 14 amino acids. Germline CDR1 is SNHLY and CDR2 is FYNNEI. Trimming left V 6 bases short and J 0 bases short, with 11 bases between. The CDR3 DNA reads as TGTGCCAGCAGGGCGGCAGGGGTGAACACTGAAGCTTTCTTT. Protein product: CASRAAGVNTEAFF.

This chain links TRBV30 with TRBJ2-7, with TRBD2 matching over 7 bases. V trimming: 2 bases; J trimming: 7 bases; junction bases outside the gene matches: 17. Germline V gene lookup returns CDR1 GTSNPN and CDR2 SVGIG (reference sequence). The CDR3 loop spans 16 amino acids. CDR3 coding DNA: TGTGCCTGGAGTCACCTCTCAGGGCGGGAGACGCGGGAGCAGTACTTC. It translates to CAWSHLSGRETREQYF.

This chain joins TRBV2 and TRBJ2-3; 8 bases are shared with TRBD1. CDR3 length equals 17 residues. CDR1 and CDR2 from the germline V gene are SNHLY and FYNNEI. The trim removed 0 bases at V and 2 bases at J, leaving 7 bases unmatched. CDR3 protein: CASSEAPGQVFTDTQYF. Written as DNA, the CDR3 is TGTGCCAGCAGTGAAGCCCCGGGACAGGTATTCACAGATACGCAGTATTTT.

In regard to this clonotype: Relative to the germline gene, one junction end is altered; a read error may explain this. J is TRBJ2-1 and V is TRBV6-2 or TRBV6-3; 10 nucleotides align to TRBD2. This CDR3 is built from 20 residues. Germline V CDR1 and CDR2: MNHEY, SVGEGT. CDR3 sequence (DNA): TGTGCCAGCAGTTACTCGAATTCAGCGGGAGGGCCAAGGTCCTACTATGAGCAGTTCTTC. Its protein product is CASSYSNSAGGPRSYYEQFF.